This T cell receptor beta chain comes out of a study of blood T cell repertoires in COVID-19. Study information: T cells, B-cell-depleted T cells, or PBMCs supplied cDNA or gDNA.

CDR3 length: 13 amino acids. Trimming pared 5 bases from V and 8 bases from J, leaving 14 bases between. Germline V CDR1 and CDR2: KGHDR, SFDVKD. Method: immunoSEQ multiplex PCR; TCRdb's copy keeps in-frame clones and lacks some. The sample carries 140,000 or so clones, roughly 83% recorded once. Patients from Seattle were sampled longitudinally, starting during active infection. The material sequenced was peripheral blood. This TCR derives from a woman in her 70s with COVID-19, enrolled during active disease. The chain has TRBV24-1 and TRBJ1-2, with D unclear. The CDR3 region has the DNA TGTGCCACCAGTGTAGGAGGGTCGGGAGGCTACACCTTC. This translates into CATSVGGSGGYTF.